The entry that follows covers one T cell receptor beta chain sequence. The data stem from a study of blood T cell repertoires in COVID-19. V was trimmed by 8 bases and J by 8 bases, leaving 6 bases between them. CDR1 LGHDT and CDR2 YNNKEL come from the germline V gene (reference sequence). The CDR3 loop spans 10 amino acids. Method: immunoSEQ multiplex PCR; TCRdb's copy keeps in-frame clones and lacks some. The sample includes roughly 230,000 clones, around four fifths of them seen just once. The receptor was derived from a man aged 40-50 years with active or convalescent COVID-19. J is TRBJ1-4 and V is TRBV3-1 (or the pseudogene TRBV3-2), with D hard to call. Material for sequencing was peripheral blood. CDR3: CASGEEKLFF. In nucleotides, the CDR3 is TGTGCCAGCGGAGAGGAAAAACTGTTTTTT.